Each of the 3 T cell receptor beta chains below was sequenced from the same sample in a study of cytomegalovirus exposure and HLA in healthy donors. Some clones are missing from TCRdb's copy, which holds only in-frame ones; the method was immunoSEQ multiplex PCR. Of 60,000 to 75,000 clones in the sample, 95% are singletons; the top ten hold about 6.4%. Sequences were obtained from PBMCs. The receptors come from a woman aged 18-30 years in good health and CMV-seropositive.

This chain uses TRBV5-1 with TRBJ1-1, with D maybe TRBD1 (6 bases). Germline lookup yields CDR1 SGHRS and CDR2 YFSETQ. The CDR3 spans 15 residues. With 1 base removed from V and 0 bases from J, the gap between germline ends came to 10 bases. The chain's CDR3 is CASSLLGTMNTEAFF. The CDR3, as DNA: TGCGCCAGCAGCTTGCTCGGGACAATGAACACTGAAGCTTTCTTT.

This clone was picked up one time. This chain links TRBV30 with TRBJ1-4; 10 positions agree with TRBD1. The V gene's germline CDR1 is GTSNPN and CDR2 SVGIG (reference sequence). Trimming cost V 3 bases and J 5 bases; bases outside gene matches: 9. The CDR3 has 16 amino acids. The CDR3 spells CAWRAPGTGANEKLFF. CDR3 nucleotides: TGTGCCTGGAGAGCCCCCGGGACAGGGGCAAATGAAAAACTGTTTTTT.

Details on this clone: Other DNA sequences within the sample encode an identical CDR3. The chain recombines TRBV25-1 with TRBJ1-2; 9 bases are shared with TRBD1. Trimming removed 4 bases from V and 3 bases from J; junction bases left unmatched: 6. Per germline, CDR1 MGHDK and CDR2 SYGVNS. CDR3 length: 15 residues. In DNA form, the CDR3 reads TGTGCCAGCAGTGCTCGGGACAGGGAGTACTATGGCTACACCTTC. Amino acids: CASSARDREYYGYTF.